This TCR beta chain was obtained from a study of blood T cell repertoires in COVID-19. The data were produced by immunoSEQ multiplex PCR, yet TCRdb's version contains in-frame clones alone and is incomplete. The sample has under 300,000 clones, about nine tenths seen once. The CDR3 consists of 15 residues. Germline lookup yields CDR1 LGHNA and CDR2 YSLEER. V was pared by 0 bases and J by 9 bases, with 12 bases between. The chain recombines TRBV4-3 with TRBJ1-6, with TRBD1 as a possible D gene (6 bases). The source of this sequence is a woman younger than 45 with active or convalescent COVID-19. The sample taken for sequencing was peripheral blood. The CDR3 region is CASSQEGQGSSPLHF. As DNA, the CDR3 is TGCGCCAGCAGCCAAGAGGGCCAGGGGAGTTCACCCCTCCACTTT.